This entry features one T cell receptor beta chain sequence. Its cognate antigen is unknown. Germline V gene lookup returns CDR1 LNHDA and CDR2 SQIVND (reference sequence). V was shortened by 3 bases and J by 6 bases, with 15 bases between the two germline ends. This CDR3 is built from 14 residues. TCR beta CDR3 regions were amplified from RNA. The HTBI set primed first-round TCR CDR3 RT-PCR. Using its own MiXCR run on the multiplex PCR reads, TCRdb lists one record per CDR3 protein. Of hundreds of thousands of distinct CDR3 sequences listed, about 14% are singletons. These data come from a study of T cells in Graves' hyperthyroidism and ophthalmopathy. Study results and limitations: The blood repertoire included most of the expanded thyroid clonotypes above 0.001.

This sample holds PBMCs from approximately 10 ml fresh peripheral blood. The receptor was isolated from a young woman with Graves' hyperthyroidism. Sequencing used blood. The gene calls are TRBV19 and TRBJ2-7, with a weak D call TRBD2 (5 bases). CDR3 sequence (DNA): TGTGCCAGTAGTATTGTCCTGACGCGGGTCGAGCAGTACTTC. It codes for CASSIVLTRVEQYF.